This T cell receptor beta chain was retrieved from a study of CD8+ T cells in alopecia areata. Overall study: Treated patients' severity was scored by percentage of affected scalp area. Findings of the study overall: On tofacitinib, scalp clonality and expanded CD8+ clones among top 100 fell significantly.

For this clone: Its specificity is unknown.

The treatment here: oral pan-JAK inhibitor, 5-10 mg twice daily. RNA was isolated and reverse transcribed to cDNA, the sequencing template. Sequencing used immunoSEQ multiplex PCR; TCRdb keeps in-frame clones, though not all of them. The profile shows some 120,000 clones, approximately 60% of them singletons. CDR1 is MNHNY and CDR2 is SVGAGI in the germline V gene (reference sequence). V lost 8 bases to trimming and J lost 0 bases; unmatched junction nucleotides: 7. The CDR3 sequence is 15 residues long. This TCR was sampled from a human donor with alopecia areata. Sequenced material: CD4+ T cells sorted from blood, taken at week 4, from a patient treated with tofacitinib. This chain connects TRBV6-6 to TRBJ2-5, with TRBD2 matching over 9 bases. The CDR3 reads CASHPGLAYQETQYF. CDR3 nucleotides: TGTGCCAGCCACCCGGGACTAGCCTACCAAGAGACCCAGTACTTC.